This record covers a single T cell receptor beta chain. Its antigen remains unidentified. In the PCR, 60 Vbeta and 13 Jbeta primers were used. The protocol was immunoSEQ multiplex PCR, while the TCRdb copy is restricted to in-frame clones and leaves out a portion. The sample holds 110,000 or so clones, about 76% seen once. This entry is derived from a study of cytomegalovirus exposure and HLA in healthy donors. Overall study context: A prior study identified roughly 110 million unique TCR beta sequences from 180 million or so T cells.

Study-wide results and caveats: Most TCR beta V segments were productive about 87% or about 30% of the time in an earlier analysis. An analysis that was carried out later associated 15,000 to 20,000 TCR beta sequences with HLA alleles at 0.05 false discovery rate.

Sequencing was carried out using PBMCs. This TCR was sampled from a man between 40 and 49 years old in good health and CMV-seronegative.

Here the CDR3 reads CASSVTGLDTEAFF. The CDR3 DNA follows: TGTGCCAGCAGCGTAACAGGGTTGGACACTGAAGCTTTCTTT. V is TRBV9 and J is TRBJ1-1; D may be TRBD1 (6 bases). Germline V lookup: CDR1 SGDLS, CDR2 YYNGEE. This CDR3 contains 14 residues. Trimming removed 1 base from V and 3 bases from J, with 10 bases in between.